This T cell receptor (beta chain) derives from a study of blood T cell repertoires in COVID-19. Only in-frame clones appear in the TCRdb table, and some are missing; sequencing was by immunoSEQ multiplex PCR. The table records 110,000 to 150,000 clones, approximately 80% of them present only once. The V segment lost 0 bases and the J segment 10 bases; nucleotides outside the gene matches: 3. The CDR3 has 15 amino acids. Germline CDR1 is SGHTA and CDR2 is FQGTGA. Material: peripheral blood. The rearrangement uses TRBV7-3 and TRBJ2-3; 14 nucleotides align to TRBD2. This TCR was sampled from a man between 65 and 85 years old who had recovered from COVID-19. The CDR3 sequence: CASSLTGTSGSAQYF. CDR3 DNA: TGTGCCAGCAGCTTAACCGGGACTAGCGGGAGTGCGCAGTATTTT.